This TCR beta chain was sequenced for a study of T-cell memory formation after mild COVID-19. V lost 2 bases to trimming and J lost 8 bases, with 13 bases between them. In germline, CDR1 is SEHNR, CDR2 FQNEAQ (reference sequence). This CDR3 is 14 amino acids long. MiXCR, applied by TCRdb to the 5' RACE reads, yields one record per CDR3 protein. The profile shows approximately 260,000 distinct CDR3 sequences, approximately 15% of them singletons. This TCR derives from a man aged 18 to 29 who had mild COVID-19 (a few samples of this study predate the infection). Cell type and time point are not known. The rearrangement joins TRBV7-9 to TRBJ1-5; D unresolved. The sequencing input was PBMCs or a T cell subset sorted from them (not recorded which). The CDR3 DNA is TGTGCCAGCAGCTTACAAAATTCCGAGGAGCCCCAGCATTTT. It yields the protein CASSLQNSEEPQHF.